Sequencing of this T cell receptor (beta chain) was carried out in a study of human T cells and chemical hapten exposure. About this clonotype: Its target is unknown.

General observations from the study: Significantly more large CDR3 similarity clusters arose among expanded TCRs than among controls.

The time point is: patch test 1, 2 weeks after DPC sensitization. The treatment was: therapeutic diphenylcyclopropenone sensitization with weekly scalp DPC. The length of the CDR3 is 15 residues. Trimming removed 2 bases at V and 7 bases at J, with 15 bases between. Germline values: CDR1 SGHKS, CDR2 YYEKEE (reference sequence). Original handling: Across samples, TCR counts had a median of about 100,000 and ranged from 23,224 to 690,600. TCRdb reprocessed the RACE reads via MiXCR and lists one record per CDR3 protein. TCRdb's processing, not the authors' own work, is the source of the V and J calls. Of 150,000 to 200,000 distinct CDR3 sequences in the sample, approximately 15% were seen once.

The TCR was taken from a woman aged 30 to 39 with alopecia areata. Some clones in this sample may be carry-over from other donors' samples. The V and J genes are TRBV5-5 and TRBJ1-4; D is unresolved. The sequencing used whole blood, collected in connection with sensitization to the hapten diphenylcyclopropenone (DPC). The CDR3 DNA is TGTGCCAGCAGCTTAAGTGGGTTCCCTTCTGAAAAACTGTTTTTT. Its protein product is CASSLSGFPSEKLFF.